This TCR beta chain was recorded in a study of CD8 T cells in Susac syndrome. cDNA came from around 0.54 to 1 ug RNA primed by random hexamers. TCRdb independently ran MiXCR on the immunoSEQ multiplex PCR reads; one entry per CDR3 protein. The sample lists 150,000 to 200,000 distinct CDR3 sequences, 94% seen once, with about 0.09% in the top ten. CDR1 is MNHEY and CDR2 is SMNVEV in the germline V gene (reference sequence). Deletions cut 6 bases from V and 7 bases from J, with 19 bases between. CDR3 length: 15 amino acids. V and J are TRBV27 and TRBJ2-1, with D possibly being TRBD2 (5 bases). Sequenced sample: CD4+ T cells from PBMCs. The TCR comes from a human donor with multiple sclerosis. The chain's CDR3 is CASRIFGEIENEQFF. The CDR3 bases are TGTGCCAGCAGGATTTTCGGGGAAATCGAGAATGAGCAGTTCTTC.